Reported below is one T cell receptor (beta chain). How the authors handled the data: For nucleated cells, counts were estimated from reference gene primer amplification. Method: immunoSEQ multiplex PCR; TCRdb's copy keeps in-frame clones and lacks some. V and J calls and clone size are given by that table; D and trimming were obtained from the DNA. The table lists over 250,000 clones, approximately 83% of them singletons. These data originate in a study of blood T cell repertoires in COVID-19. The CDR3 has 12 residues. Germline assignment: CDR1 MDHEN and CDR2 SYDVKM. V lost 3 bases and J lost 8, with 10 bases in between.

V usage is TRBV28 and J usage is TRBJ1-2; D is uncertain. This sequence was found in a human donor in a cohort sampled during active COVID-19. The sequenced material came from peripheral blood. The CDR3 region is CASSFRGGGYTF. In DNA, the CDR3 is TGTGCCAGCAGTTTCCGGGGTGGCGGCTACACCTTC.